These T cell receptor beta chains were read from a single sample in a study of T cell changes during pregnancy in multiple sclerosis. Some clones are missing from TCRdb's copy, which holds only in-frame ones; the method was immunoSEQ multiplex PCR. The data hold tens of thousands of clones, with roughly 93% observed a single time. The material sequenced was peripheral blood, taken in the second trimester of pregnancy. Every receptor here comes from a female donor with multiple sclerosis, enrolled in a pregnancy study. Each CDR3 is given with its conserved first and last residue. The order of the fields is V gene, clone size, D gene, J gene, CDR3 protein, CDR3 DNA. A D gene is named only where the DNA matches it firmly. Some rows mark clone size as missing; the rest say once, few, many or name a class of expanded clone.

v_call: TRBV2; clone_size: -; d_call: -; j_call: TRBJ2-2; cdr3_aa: CASSEPGLTGELFF; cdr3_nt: TGTGCCAGCAGTGAACCCGGACTTACCGGGGAGCTGTTTTTT
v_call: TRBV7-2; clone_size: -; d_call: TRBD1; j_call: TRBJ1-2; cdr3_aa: CASSSRQGGYGYTF; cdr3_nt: TGTGCCAGCAGCTCCCGACAGGGGGGATATGGCTACACCTTC
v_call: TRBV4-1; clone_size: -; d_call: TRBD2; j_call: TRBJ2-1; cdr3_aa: CASSQEWRGRPYNEQFF; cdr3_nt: TGCGCCAGCAGCCAAGAATGGCGGGGGAGGCCCTACAATGAGCAGTTCTTC
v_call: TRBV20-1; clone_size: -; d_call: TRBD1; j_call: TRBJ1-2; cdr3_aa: CSARDQGDYTF; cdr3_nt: TGCAGTGCTAGAGATCAGGGGGACTACACCTTC
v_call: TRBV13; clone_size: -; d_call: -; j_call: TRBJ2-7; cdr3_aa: CASSRDQGTSEQYF; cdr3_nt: TGTGCCAGCAGCCGCGACCAGGGGACCAGCGAGCAGTACTTC
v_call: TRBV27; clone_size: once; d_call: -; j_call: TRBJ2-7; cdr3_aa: CASSYTGAGGEQYF; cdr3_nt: TGTGCCAGCAGTTATACAGGGGCGGGGGGCGAGCAGTACTTC
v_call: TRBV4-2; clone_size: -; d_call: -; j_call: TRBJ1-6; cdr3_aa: CASSQDVRALHF; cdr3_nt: TGTGCCAGCAGCCAAGATGTGCGAGCCCTCCACTTT
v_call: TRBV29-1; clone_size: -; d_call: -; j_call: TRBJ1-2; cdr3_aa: CSVEDSGYGDYGYTF; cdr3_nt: TGCAGCGTTGAAGATTCGGGGTACGGGGACTATGGCTACACCTTC
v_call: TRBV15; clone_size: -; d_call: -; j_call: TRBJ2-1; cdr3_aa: CATSRSGTGFDEQFF; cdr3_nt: TGTGCCACCAGCAGATCCGGTACGGGGTTCGATGAGCAGTTCTTC
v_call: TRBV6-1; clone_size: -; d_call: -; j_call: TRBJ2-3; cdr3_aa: CASSEFRVGTDTQYF; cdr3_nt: TGTGCCAGCAGTGAGTTCAGGGTGGGCACAGATACGCAGTATTTT
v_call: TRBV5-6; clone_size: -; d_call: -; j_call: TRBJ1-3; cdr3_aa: CASSLRDKNRYSGNTIYF; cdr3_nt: TGTGCCAGCAGCTTACGGGACAAGAACAGGTACTCTGGAAACACCATATATTTT
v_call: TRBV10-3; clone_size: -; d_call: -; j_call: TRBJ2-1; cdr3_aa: CAISERFRGYYNEQFF; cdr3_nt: TGTGCCATCAGTGAAAGGTTTCGAGGGTATTACAATGAGCAGTTCTTC
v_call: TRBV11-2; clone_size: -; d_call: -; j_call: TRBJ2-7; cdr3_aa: CASSLGGGYEQYF; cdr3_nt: TGTGCCAGCAGCTTAGGTGGAGGGTACGAGCAGTACTTC
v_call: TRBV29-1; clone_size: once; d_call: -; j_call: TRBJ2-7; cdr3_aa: CSVVQQENYEQYF; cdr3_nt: TGCAGCGTTGTCCAACAGGAGAACTACGAGCAGTACTTC
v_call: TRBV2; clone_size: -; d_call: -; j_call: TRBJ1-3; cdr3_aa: CASSLDSGNTIYF; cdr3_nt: TGTGCCAGCAGCCTAGACTCTGGAAACACCATATATTTT
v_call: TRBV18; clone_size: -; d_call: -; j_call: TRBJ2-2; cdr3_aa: CASSPRDTGELFF; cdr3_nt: TGTGCCAGCTCACCGAGAGACACCGGGGAGCTGTTTTTT
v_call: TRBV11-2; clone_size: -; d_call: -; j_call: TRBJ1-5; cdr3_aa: CASSLAYSNQPQHF; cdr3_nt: TGTGCCAGCAGCTTAGCGTATAGCAATCAGCCCCAGCATTTT
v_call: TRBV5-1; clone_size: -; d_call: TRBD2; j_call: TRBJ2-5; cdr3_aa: CASRPLAGEQETQYF; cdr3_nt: TGCGCCAGCCGCCCCTTAGCGGGGGAACAAGAGACCCAGTACTTC
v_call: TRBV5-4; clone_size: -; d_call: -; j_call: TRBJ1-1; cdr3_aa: CASSLEAAWNTEAFF; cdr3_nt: TGTGCCAGCAGCTTGGAAGCGGCCTGGAACACTGAAGCTTTCTTT
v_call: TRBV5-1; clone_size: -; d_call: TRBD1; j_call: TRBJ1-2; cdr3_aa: CASSLTSGQDADGYTF; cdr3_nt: TGCGCCAGCAGCTTGACCTCCGGACAGGACGCCGATGGCTACACCTTC
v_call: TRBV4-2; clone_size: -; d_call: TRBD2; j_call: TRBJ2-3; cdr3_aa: CASSQLPYSGLVGSTDTQYF; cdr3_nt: TGTGCCAGCAGCCAACTACCTTATTCGGGACTAGTCGGGAGCACAGATACGCAGTATTTT
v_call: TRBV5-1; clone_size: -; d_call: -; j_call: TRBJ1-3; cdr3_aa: CASSPADSGNTIYF; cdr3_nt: TGCGCCAGCAGCCCTGCGGACTCTGGAAACACCATATATTTT
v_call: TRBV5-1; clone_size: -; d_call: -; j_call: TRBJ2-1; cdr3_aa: CASSLVGNNEQFF; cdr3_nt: TGCGCCAGCAGCTTGGTTGGCAACAATGAGCAGTTCTTC
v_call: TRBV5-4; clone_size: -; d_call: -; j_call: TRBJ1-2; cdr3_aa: CASSFFGGGGYTF; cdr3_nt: TGTGCCAGCAGCTTTTTCGGGGGTGGCGGCTACACCTTC
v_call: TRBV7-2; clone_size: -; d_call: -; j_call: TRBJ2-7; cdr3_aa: CASSLVGRDYEQYF; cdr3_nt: TGTGCCAGCAGCTTAGTGGGCAGGGACTACGAGCAGTACTTC
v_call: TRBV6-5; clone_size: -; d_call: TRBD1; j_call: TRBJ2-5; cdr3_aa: CASSISGTVETQYF; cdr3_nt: TGTGCCAGCAGTATCTCCGGGACAGTAGAGACCCAGTACTTC
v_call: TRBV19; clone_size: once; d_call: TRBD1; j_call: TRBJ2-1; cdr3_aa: CASSKDREYSNNEQFF; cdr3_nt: TGTGCCAGTTCAAAAGACAGGGAATATTCTAACAATGAGCAGTTCTTC
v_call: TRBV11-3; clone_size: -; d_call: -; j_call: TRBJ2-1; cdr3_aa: CASSPSHSSYNEQFF; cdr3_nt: TGTGCCAGCAGCCCTTCCCACAGCTCCTACAATGAGCAGTTCTTC
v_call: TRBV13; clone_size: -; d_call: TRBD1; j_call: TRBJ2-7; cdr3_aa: CASSWGDRAGSYEQYF; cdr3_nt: TGTGCCAGCAGCTGGGGAGACAGGGCGGGCTCCTACGAGCAGTACTTC
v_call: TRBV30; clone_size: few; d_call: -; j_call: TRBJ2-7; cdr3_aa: CAWSVQYEQYF; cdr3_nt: TGTGCCTGGAGTGTTCAGTACGAGCAGTACTTC
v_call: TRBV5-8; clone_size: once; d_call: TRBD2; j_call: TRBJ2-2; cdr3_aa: CASSLVAGVNTGELFF; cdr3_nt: TGTGCCAGCAGCTTGGTAGCGGGGGTGAACACCGGGGAGCTGTTTTTT
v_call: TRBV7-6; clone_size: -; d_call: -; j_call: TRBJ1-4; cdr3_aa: CASSLSPGQGAKLFF; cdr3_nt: TGTGCCAGCAGCCTCTCACCGGGACAAGGGGCGAAACTGTTTTTT
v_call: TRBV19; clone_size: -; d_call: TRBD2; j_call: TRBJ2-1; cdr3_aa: CASSPSGGAGNEQFF; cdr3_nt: TGTGCCAGTAGCCCAAGCGGGGGGGCCGGAAATGAGCAGTTCTTC
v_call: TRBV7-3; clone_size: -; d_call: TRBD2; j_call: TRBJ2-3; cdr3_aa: CASSLTGSGRAADTQYF; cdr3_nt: TGTGCCAGCAGCTTAACGGGTAGCGGGAGGGCGGCAGATACGCAGTATTTT
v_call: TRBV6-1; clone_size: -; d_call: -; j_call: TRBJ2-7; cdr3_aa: CASMGGAGVYEQYF; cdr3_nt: TGTGCCAGCATGGGTGGCGCAGGGGTCTACGAGCAGTACTTC
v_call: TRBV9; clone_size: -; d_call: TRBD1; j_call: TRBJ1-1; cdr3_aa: CASSVEGTGGLMNTEAFF; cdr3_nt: TGTGCCAGCAGCGTAGAGGGGACAGGGGGCCTGATGAACACTGAAGCTTTCTTT
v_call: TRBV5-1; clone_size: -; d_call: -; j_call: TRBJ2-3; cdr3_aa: CASSLVAGTDTQYF; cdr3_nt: TGCGCCAGCAGCTTGGTGGCAGGCACAGATACGCAGTATTTT
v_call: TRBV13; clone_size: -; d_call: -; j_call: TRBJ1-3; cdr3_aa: CASSDQVSGNTIYF; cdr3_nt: TGTGCCAGCAGCGATCAGGTCTCTGGAAACACCATATATTTT
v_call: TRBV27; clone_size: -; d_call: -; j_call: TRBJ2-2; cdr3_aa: CASSLSGGAIANTGELFF; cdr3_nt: TGTGCCAGCAGTTTATCGGGGGGGGCGATCGCGAACACCGGGGAGCTGTTTTTT
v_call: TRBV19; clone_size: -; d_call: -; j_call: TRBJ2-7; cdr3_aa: CASSRTASYEQYF; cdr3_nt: TGTGCCAGTAGTCGGACAGCATCCTACGAGCAGTACTTC
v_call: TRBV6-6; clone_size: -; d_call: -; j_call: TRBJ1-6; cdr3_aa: CASRDSYGKHSPLHF; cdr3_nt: TGTGCCAGCAGAGACTCGTACGGGAAACATTCACCCCTCCACTTT
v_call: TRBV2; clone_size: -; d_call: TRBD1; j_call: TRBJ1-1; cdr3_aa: CASSGQGARRTEAFF; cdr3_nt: TGTGCCAGCAGCGGACAGGGGGCTAGGAGGACTGAAGCTTTCTTT
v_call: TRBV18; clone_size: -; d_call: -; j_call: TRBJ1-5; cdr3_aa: CASSQIKTGHNQPQHF; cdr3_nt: TGTGCCAGCTCACAGATAAAAACAGGGCACAATCAGCCCCAGCATTTT
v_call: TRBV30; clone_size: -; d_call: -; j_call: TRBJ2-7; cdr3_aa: CAWSRGELYEQYF; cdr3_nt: TGTGCCTGGAGTCGAGGTGAGCTCTACGAGCAGTACTTC
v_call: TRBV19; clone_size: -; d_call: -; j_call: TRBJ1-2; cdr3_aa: CASSIDRGTSGYTF; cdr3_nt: TGTGCCAGTAGTATAGACAGGGGTACAAGCGGCTACACCTTC
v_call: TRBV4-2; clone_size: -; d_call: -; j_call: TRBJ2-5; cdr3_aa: CASSQERGEETQYF; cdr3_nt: TGTGCCAGCAGCCAAGAGAGAGGAGAAGAGACCCAGTACTTC
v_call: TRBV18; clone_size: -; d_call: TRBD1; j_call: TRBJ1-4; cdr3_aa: CASSPGGLYEKLFF; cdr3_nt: TGTGCCAGCTCTCCAGGGGGCTTGTATGAAAAACTGTTTTTT
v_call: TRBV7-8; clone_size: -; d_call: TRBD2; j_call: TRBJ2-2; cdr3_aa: CASSLALVAGDFGELFF; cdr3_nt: TGTGCCAGCAGCTTAGCGTTGGTAGCGGGAGACTTCGGGGAGCTGTTTTTT
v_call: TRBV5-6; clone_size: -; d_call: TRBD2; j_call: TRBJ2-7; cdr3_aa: CASSFRLAGGEQYF; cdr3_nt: TGTGCCAGCAGCTTCAGACTAGCGGGGGGAGAGCAGTACTTC
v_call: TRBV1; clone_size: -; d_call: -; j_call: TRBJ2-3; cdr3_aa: CTSSQDLSRSDTQYF; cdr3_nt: TGCACCAGCAGCCAAGATCTTTCTAGATCAGATACGCAGTATTTT
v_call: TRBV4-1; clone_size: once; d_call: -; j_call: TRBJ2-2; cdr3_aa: CASSQATGHTGELFF; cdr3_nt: TGCGCCAGCAGCCAAGCCACAGGGCACACCGGGGAGCTGTTTTTT
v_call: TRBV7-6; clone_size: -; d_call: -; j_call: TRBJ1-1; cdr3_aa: CASSSSGNTEAFF; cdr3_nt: TGTGCCAGCAGTAGCAGCGGGAACACTGAAGCTTTCTTT
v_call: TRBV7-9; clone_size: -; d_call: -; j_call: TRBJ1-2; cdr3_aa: CASSLDKGRVNYGYTF; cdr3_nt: TGTGCCAGCAGCTTAGATAAGGGGAGGGTGAACTATGGCTACACCTTC
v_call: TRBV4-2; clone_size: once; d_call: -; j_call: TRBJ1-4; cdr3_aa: CASSQVNSFNEKLFF; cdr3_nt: TGTGCCAGCAGCCAAGTCAACAGCTTCAATGAAAAACTGTTTTTT